The 21 T cell receptor beta chains below come from one sample, sequenced in a study of blood T cell repertoires in COVID-19. Clones were sequenced by immunoSEQ multiplex PCR, and TCRdb holds only the in-frame ones, with some missing. The table shows around 200,000 clones, with just over 85% occurring only once. The specimen was peripheral blood. The receptors originated from a man aged 80 or over with acute or convalescent COVID-19.

The chain recombines TRBV19 with TRBJ2-2; tentatively, D is TRBD1 (6 bases). This CDR3 is 16 amino acids long. The V end was cut by 6 bases, the J end by 1 base, with 15 bases between. From germline, CDR1 is LNHDA and CDR2 SQIVND (reference sequence). CDR3 sequence reads: CASRSDRPQNTGELFF. The CDR3 DNA follows: TGTGCCAGTAGATCGGACAGACCCCAGAACACCGGGGAGCTGTTTTTT.

V is TRBV9 and J is TRBJ2-7; TRBD2 matches 7 bases. The CDR3 covers 17 residues. After removal of 4 bases from V and 1 base from J, the junction contained 14 bases not matched to a gene. CDR1 SGDLS and CDR2 YYNGEE come from the germline V gene. CDR3 in amino acids: CASSLGVGGSFSYEQYF. CDR3 sequence (DNA): TGTGCCAGCAGCTTAGGAGTGGGCGGGAGTTTTTCCTACGAGCAGTACTTC. The full variable domain, rest sourced from reference TRBV9 and TRBJ2-7, is DSGVTQTPKHLITATGQRVTLRCSPRSGDLSVYWYQQSLDQGLQFLIQYYNGEERAKGNILERFSAQQFPDLHSELNLSSLELGDSALYFCASSLGVGGSFSYEQYFGPGTRLTVT.

This clone was recorded once. Other DNA sequences within the sample encode an identical CDR3. The gene calls are TRBV5-1 and TRBJ2-1; D is uncertain. This CDR3 spans 14 amino acids. The germline V gene encodes CDR1 SGHRS and CDR2 YFSETQ. The V end was cut by 0 bases, the J end by 0 bases, with 4 bases between. The CDR3: CASSLGSSYNEQFF. CDR3 nucleotides: TGCGCCAGCAGCTTGGGGAGCTCCTACAATGAGCAGTTCTTC.

This chain joins TRBV7-9 and TRBJ2-5; TRBD1 agrees at 12 bases. The V and J ends lost 7 bases and 6 bases, in that order; junction bases with no gene match: 6. Germline V CDR1 and CDR2: SEHNR, FQNEAQ (reference sequence). The CDR3 has 14 amino acids. CDR3 region: CASTPGQGAKTQYF. In DNA, the CDR3 is TGTGCCAGCACTCCGGGACAGGGGGCGAAGACCCAGTACTTC.

The chain has TRBV29-1 and TRBJ1-2, with D uncertain. The CDR3 runs 11 residues. Germline CDR1 reads SQVTM; CDR2 reads ANQGSEA. V shed 6 bases and J shed 5 bases, with 10 bases lying between them. The CDR3 protein is CSVDPGYGYTF. In nucleotides, the CDR3 is TGCAGCGTCGACCCCGGGTATGGCTACACCTTC.

The V and J genes are TRBV28 and TRBJ2-1, with TRBD2 as a possible D gene (5 bases). The CDR3 spans 14 residues. The germline V gene has CDR1 MDHEN and CDR2 SYDVKM. Deletions cut 6 bases from V and 0 bases from J, with 9 bases between. As DNA, the CDR3 is TGTGCCAGCAGACCTAGCATCTCCTACAATGAGCAGTTCTTC. This gives the protein CASRPSISYNEQFF.

The chain carries TRBV2 and TRBJ1-6, with no clear D. CDR1 is SNHLY, CDR2 FYNNEI, per germline. The length of the CDR3 is 14 residues. V was pared by 3 bases and J by 6 bases, with 9 bases between. CDR3 amino acids: CASSEVRSNSPLHF. The CDR3 DNA reads TGTGCCAGCAGTGAGGTACGGAGTAATTCACCCCTCCACTTT.

This clone appeared a single time. The CDR3 sequence is CASSSGQGSYNEQFF. Written as DNA, the CDR3 is TGTGCCAGCTCATCCGGACAGGGATCCTACAATGAGCAGTTCTTC. J is TRBJ2-1 and V is TRBV18; 8 bases align to TRBD1. Germline loops: CDR1 KGHSH, CDR2 LQKENI. The length of the CDR3 is 15 residues. Unmatched junction bases numbered 4, after V lost 5 bases and J lost 1 base. Full variable domain (rest looked up from reference TRBV18 and TRBJ2-1): NAGVMQNPRHLVRRRGQEARLRCSPMKGHSHVYWYRQLPEEGLKFMVYLQKENIIDESGMPKERFSAEFPKEGPSILRIQQVVRGDSAAYFCASSSGQGSYNEQFFGPGTRLTVL.

V is TRBV5-8 and J is TRBJ1-4; no reliable D call. Germline lookup yields CDR1 SGHTS and CDR2 YDEGEE. The CDR3 consists of 15 residues. Trimming cost V 2 bases and J 8 bases, with 16 bases left between them. CDR3 in amino acids: CASSFGGVGGEKLFF. The CDR3 DNA reads as TGTGCCAGCAGCTTCGGCGGTGTAGGCGGGGAAAAACTGTTTTTT.

This chain connects TRBV2 to TRBJ2-7; perhaps TRBD1 as D (6 bases). Germline loops: CDR1 SNHLY, CDR2 FYNNEI. The V gene lost 8 bases and the J gene lost 5 bases, with 10 bases spanning the gap. The CDR3 is made up of 11 amino acids. CDR3 bases: TGTGCCAGCCTCACAGGGAACGAGCAGTACTTC. As protein: CASLTGNEQYF.

Here the CDR3 reads CASSEGPRSGANVLTF. The CDR3 bases are TGTGCCAGCAGTGAAGGTCCCAGGTCTGGGGCCAACGTCCTGACTTTC. The rearrangement links TRBV2 to TRBJ2-6, with D unclear. V lost 1 base, J lost 1 base, and 8 bases lay in between. Germline assignment: CDR1 SNHLY and CDR2 FYNNEI. The CDR3 runs to 16 residues.

The gene calls are TRBV11-2 and TRBJ1-4, with TRBD1 matching over 9 bases. Trimming removed 5 bases from V and 5 bases from J; junction bases left unmatched: 3. Germline CDR1 is SGHAT and CDR2 is FQNNGV. CDR3 length: 14 residues. The CDR3, as DNA: TGTGCCAGCAGCGCCGGGACAGGGAATGAAAAACTGTTTTTT. Translating it yields CASSAGTGNEKLFF.

There are a few counts of this clone. The chain links TRBV11-3 to TRBJ2-5; tentatively, D is TRBD2 (7 bases). The V end lost 1 base, the J end lost 2 bases, and 14 bases lay between the germline ends. The CDR3 consists of 16 residues. Germline V gene sequence: CDR1 SGHNT, CDR2 YENEEA. The CDR3 DNA is TGTGCCAGCAGCTTAGGAGGGGGAGGGAGGCAAGAGACCCAGTACTTC. It specifies CASSLGGGGRQETQYF.

For the CDR3, the DNA is TGCGCCAGCAGCTTGGGGCTAGTGAGCACAGATACGCAGTATTTT. This gives the protein CASSLGLVSTDTQYF. The chain couples TRBV5-1 to TRBJ2-3; D gene uncertain. CDR1 and CDR2 (germline): SGHRS, YFSETQ. The CDR3 extends over 15 amino acids. Trimming left V 0 bases short and J 0 bases short, with 8 bases between.

The V and J genes are TRBV6-1 and TRBJ1-3; D is unclear. The CDR3 spans 14 residues. Trimming pared 2 bases from V and 0 bases from J, leaving 5 bases between. Germline CDR1 is MNHNS and CDR2 is SASEGT. As DNA, the CDR3 is TGTGCCAGCAGTGAATACGGCTCTGGAAACACCATATATTTT. Protein sequence: CASSEYGSGNTIYF.

The sample holds one count of this clone. The chain couples TRBV6-6 to TRBJ2-5; D is perhaps TRBD2 (5 bases). The CDR3 runs to 16 residues. Germline CDR1 MNHNY, CDR2 SVGAGI (reference sequence). Trimming stripped 4 bases from V and 0 bases from J, with 15 bases between. The CDR3 loop is CASSSSKDWYQETQYF. CDR3 in DNA: TGTGCCAGCAGTTCCTCAAAGGACTGGTACCAAGAGACCCAGTACTTC.

V usage is TRBV1 and J usage is TRBJ2-2; no check of the table's D call, TRBD1, against the DNA was made. TRBV1 is noted as a pseudogene. This CDR3 is built from 18 residues. The CDR3 DNA sequence: TGCACCAGCAGCCAACCTACGCCCGGGACACAGAACACCGGGGAGCTGTTTTTT. Encoded protein: CTSSQPTPGTQNTGELFF.

V is TRBV6-6 and J is TRBJ2-7; TRBD2 matches at 12 bases. CDR1 is MNHNY, CDR2 SVGAGI, per germline (reference sequence). The V and J ends lost 6 bases and 0 bases, in that order; junction bases with no gene match: 0. CDR3 length: 14 amino acids. In DNA, the CDR3 is TGTGCCAGCAGACTAGCGGGAGGCTCCTACGAGCAGTACTTC. Translated: CASRLAGGSYEQYF.

The rearrangement uses TRBV7-2 and TRBJ1-2, with TRBD1 as a possible D gene (6 bases). CDR3 length equals 14 residues. Trimming shortened V by 6 bases and J by 5 bases, and 16 bases separated the two germline ends. CDR1 and CDR2 (germline): SGHTA, FQGNSA. CDR3 loop: CASSLPGVWYGYTF. CDR3 nucleotide sequence: TGTGCCAGCAGTTTACCAGGGGTATGGTATGGCTACACCTTC.

This chain links TRBV4-3 with TRBJ1-2, with 8 bases fitting TRBD1. The CDR3 totals 14 residues. Unmatched junction bases numbered 8, after V lost 3 bases and J lost 8 bases. The V gene's germline CDR1 is LGHNA and CDR2 YSLEER. CDR3 DNA: TGCGCCAGCAGCCAGAACAGGGGGTCGGGCGGCTACACCTTC. Residues: CASSQNRGSGGYTF.

The chain recombines TRBV7-2 with TRBJ2-2, with 13 nucleotides matching TRBD2. This CDR3 is built from 17 residues. The ends lost 3 bases at V and 2 bases at J; junction bases unmatched: 3. Per germline, CDR1 SGHTA and CDR2 FQGNSA. The CDR3 is CASSFRLAGGNTGELFF. Here the CDR3 DNA reads TGTGCCAGCAGCTTCCGACTAGCGGGAGGAAACACCGGGGAGCTGTTTTTT.